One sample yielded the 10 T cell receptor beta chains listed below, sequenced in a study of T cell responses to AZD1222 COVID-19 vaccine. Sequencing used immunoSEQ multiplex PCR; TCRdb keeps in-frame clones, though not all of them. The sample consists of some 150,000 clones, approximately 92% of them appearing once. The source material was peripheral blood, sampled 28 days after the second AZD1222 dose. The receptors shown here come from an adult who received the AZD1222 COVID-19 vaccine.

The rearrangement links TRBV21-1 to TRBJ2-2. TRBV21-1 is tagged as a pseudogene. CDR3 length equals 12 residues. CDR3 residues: CASSKGGGELFF. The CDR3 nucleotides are TGTGCCAGCAGCAAAGGGGGCGGGGAGCTGTTTTTT.

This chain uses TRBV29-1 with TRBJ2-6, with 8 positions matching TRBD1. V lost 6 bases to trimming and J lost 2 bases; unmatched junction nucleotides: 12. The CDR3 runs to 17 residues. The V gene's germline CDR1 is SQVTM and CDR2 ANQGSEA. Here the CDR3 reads CSVNDRGGFPGANVLTF. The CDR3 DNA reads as TGCAGCGTAAATGACAGGGGAGGATTCCCTGGGGCCAACGTCCTGACTTTC.

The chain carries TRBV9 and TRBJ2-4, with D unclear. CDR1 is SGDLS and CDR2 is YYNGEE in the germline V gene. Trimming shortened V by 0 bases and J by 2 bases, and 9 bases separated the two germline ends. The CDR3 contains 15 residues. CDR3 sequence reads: CASSVGAVTKNIQYF. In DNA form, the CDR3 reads TGTGCCAGCAGCGTAGGGGCAGTGACCAAAAACATTCAGTACTTC.

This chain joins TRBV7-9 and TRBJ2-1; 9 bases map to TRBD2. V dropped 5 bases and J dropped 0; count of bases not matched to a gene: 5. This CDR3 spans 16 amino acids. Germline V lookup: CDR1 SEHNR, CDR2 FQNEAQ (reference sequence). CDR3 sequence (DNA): TGTGCCAGCAGCACAGGACTAGCGAGCTCCTACAATGAGCAGTTCTTC. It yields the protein CASSTGLASSYNEQFF.

The CDR3 reads CASRGTGSNEKLFF. DNA of the CDR3: TGCGCCAGCAGGGGCACAGGGAGTAATGAAAAACTGTTTTTT. This chain connects TRBV10-2 to TRBJ1-4, with TRBD1 as a possible D gene (6 bases). V was cut by 6 bases and J by 4 bases, with 12 bases left in between. The CDR3 extends over 14 amino acids. Germline loops: CDR1 WSHSY, CDR2 SAAADI.

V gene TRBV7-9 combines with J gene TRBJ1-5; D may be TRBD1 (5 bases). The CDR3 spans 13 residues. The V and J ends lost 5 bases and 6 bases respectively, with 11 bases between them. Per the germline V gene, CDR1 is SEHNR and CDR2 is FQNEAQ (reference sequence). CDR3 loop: CASSRGVGQPQHF. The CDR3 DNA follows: TGTGCCAGCAGCCGGGGGGTTGGTCAGCCCCAGCATTTT.

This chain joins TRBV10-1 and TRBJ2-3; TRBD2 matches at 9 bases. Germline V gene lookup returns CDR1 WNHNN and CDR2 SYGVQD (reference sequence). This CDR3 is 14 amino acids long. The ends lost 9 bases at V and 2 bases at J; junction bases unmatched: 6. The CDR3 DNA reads TGCGCCAGTGGGCCTAGCGGGATCACAGATACGCAGTATTTT. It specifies CASGPSGITDTQYF.

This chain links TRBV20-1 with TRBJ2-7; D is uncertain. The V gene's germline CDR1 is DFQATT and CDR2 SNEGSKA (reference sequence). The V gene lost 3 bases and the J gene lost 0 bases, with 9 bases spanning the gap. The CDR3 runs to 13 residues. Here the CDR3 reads CSASPENSYEQYF. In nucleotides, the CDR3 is TGCAGTGCTAGTCCAGAGAACTCCTACGAGCAGTACTTC.

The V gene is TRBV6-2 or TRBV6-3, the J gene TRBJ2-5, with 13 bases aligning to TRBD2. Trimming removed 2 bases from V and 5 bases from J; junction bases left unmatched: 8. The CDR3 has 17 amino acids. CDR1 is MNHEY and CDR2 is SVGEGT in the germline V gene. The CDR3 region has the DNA TGTGCCAGCAGTTACGCGTGGACTAGCGGGAGTGGGGAGACCCAGTACTTC. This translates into CASSYAWTSGSGETQYF.

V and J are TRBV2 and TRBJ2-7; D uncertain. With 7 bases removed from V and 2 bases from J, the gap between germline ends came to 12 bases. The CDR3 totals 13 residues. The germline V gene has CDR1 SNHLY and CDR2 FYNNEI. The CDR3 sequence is CASTGPTTYEQYF. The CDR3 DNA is TGTGCCAGCACCGGGCCGACGACCTACGAGCAGTACTTC.